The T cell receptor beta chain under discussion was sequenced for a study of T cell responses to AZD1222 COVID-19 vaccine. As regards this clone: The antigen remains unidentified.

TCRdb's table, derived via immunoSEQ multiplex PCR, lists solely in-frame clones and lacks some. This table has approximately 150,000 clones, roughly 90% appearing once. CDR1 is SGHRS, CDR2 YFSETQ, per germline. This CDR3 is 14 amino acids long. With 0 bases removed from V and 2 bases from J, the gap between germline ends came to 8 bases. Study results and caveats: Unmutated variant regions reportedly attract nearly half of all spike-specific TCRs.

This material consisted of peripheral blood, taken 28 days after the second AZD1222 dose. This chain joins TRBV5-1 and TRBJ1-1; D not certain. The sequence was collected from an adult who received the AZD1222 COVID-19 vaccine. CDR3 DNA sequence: TGCGCCAGCAGCTTGGTGCCAGGAAACACTGAAGCTTTCTTT. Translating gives CASSLVPGNTEAFF.